The clone carrying this T cell receptor (beta chain) was counted at least ten times. Prior to thyroid surgery, none of the patients had received any treatment. The data belong to a study of metastatic and nonmetastatic thyroid tumors. The CDR3 totals 13 residues. CDR1 is GTSNPN, CDR2 SVGIG, per germline (reference sequence). V lost 3 bases and J lost 0, with 6 bases in between. Using MiXCR, TCRdb reanalyzed the PCR reads. This sample has under 15,000 clones, with around a quarter found just once. The sequence was collected from a female donor with papillary thyroid cancer or a benign thyroid nodule (not recorded which). Some clones in this sample may be carry-over from other donors' samples. Sequencing was carried out using tumor tissue. The chain links TRBV30 to TRBJ1-5; D is uncertain. As DNA, the CDR3 is TGTGCCTGGAGCAGCCATAGCAATCAGCCCCAGCATTTT. This encodes CAWSSHSNQPQHF.